This TCR beta chain was observed in a study of OX40 agonist ivuxolimab in advanced cancers. Across the study: Eligibility admitted prior anti-PD-1, anti-PD-L1 or anti-CTLA-4 therapy; about 40% had some. Overall study results and limits: Clonal expansion from baseline to week 6 occurred in both CD4+ and CD8+ T cells.

Germline CDR1 WSHSY, CDR2 SAAADI. The CDR3 consists of 15 residues. V lost 3 bases, J lost 5 bases, and 13 bases lay in between. This clone was picked up one time. Its antigen is currently unknown. Some clones are missing from TCRdb's copy, which holds only in-frame ones; the method was immunoSEQ multiplex PCR. In the table there are roughly 29,000 clones, approximately 91% of which are singletons. The sequence was obtained from an adult with an advanced solid tumor such as melanoma, head and neck, liver or kidney cancer. The sequenced sample was CD4+ or CD8+ T cells sorted from blood, obtained in a trial of the OX40 agonist ivuxolimab. This chain joins TRBV10-2 and TRBJ1-4, with D perhaps TRBD1 (6 bases). The CDR3: CASSDHRDPNEKLFF. As DNA, the CDR3 is TGCGCCAGCAGTGATCACAGGGATCCAAATGAAAAACTGTTTTTT.